The 21 T cell receptor beta chains below all came from one sample that was sequenced in a study of PD-1 blockade in mismatch repair-deficient tumors. TCRdb's table, derived via immunoSEQ multiplex PCR, lists solely in-frame clones and lacks some. The profile covers fewer than 20,000 clones, with about 86% appearing a single time and 3% to 4% taken by the ten largest. This specimen consisted of PBMCs, obtained 4 weeks after starting pembrolizumab. The receptors come from an adult with mismatch repair-deficient cancer.

The chain combines TRBV10-3 with TRBJ2-4, with D possibly matching TRBD1 (5 bases). There are 15 residues in the CDR3. Trimming removed 3 bases at V and 6 bases at J, with 15 bases between. The V gene's germline CDR1 is ENHRY and CDR2 SYGVKD. In nucleotides, the CDR3 is TGTGCCATCAGTGAAGGGCTGGGGCAGGGAAACATTCAGTACTTC. Translating gives CAISEGLGQGNIQYF.

V usage is TRBV5-8 and J usage is TRBJ1-5, with 7 bases aligning to TRBD1. The V segment lost 2 bases and the J segment 1 base; nucleotides outside the gene matches: 9. Germline CDR1 is SGHTS and CDR2 is YDEGEE. CDR3 length equals 17 residues. The CDR3 region has the DNA TGTGCCAGCAGCTTTGATGCGACAGGGTTAAGCAATCAGCCCCAGCATTTT. Translation: CASSFDATGLSNQPQHF.

On this clone: At one of its ends the junction is not consistent with the germline gene, which may arise from a read error. The chain recombines TRBV27 with TRBJ2-3; TRBD2 might be the D (5 bases). The CDR3 has 14 residues. CDR1 is MNHEY and CDR2 is SMNVEV in the germline V gene (reference sequence). The CDR3 nucleotides read TGTGCCAGCAGCCCCGATGCTAGCACGGATACGCAGTATTTT. Its translation is CASSPDASTDTQYF.

The CDR3 DNA is TGTGCGAGGACGGGACACGGTTTGGGAACTGAAGCTTTCTTT. Translating it yields CARTGHGLGTEAFF. This sequence joins TRBV30 and TRBJ1-1, with D possibly TRBD1 on 6 matching bases. Germline lookup yields CDR1 GTSNPN and CDR2 SVGIG (reference sequence). There are 14 residues in the CDR3.

The V and J genes are TRBV7-9 and TRBJ2-3, with a tentative D call TRBD2 (5 bases). CDR3 length equals 15 residues. Trimming cost V 5 bases and J 0 bases, with 12 bases left between them. Per germline, CDR1 SEHNR and CDR2 FQNEAQ (reference sequence). CDR3 loop: CASSGTGISTDTQYF. CDR3 sequence (DNA): TGTGCCAGCAGCGGTACCGGGATTAGCACAGATACGCAGTATTTT.

The gene calls are TRBV7-2 and TRBJ1-1; D remains unclear. This CDR3 has 15 amino acids. Germline V CDR1 and CDR2: SGHTA, FQGNSA. V lost 6 bases, J lost 8 bases, and 22 bases lay in between. CDR3 coding DNA: TGTGCCAGCAGTAAACACCTAGCGACCAAAGGGGAAGCTTTCTTT. Its protein is CASSKHLATKGEAFF.

The J gene is TRBJ1-1, the V gene TRBV7-9, with a possible D match to TRBD1 (6 bases). Germline CDR1 reads SEHNR; CDR2 reads FQNEAQ (reference sequence). Deletions cut 5 bases from V and 4 bases from J, with 11 bases between. The CDR3 runs 13 residues. The chain's CDR3 is CASSPGHFTEAFF. CDR3 sequence (DNA): TGTGCCAGCAGCCCGGGACACTTCACTGAAGCTTTCTTT.

The CDR3 region has the DNA TGTGCCAGCAGTGACGGACTAGCGGCGAACAATGAGCAGTTCTTC. Translating gives CASSDGLAANNEQFF. V gene TRBV9 combines with J gene TRBJ2-1; 10 nucleotides match TRBD2. CDR1 is SGDLS, CDR2 YYNGEE, per germline. J gave up 5 bases and V 5 bases, and 7 bases lay outside the gene matches. CDR3 size: 15 residues.

The CDR3 loop reads CASSTSSGRGEQFF. The CDR3 DNA follows: TGTGCCAGCAGCACGTCTAGCGGGAGAGGTGAGCAGTTCTTC. This chain uses TRBV5-4 with TRBJ2-1; 10 bases are a match to TRBD2. V trimming: 4 bases; J trimming: 9 bases; junction bases outside the gene matches: 7. This CDR3 contains 14 residues. Germline assignment: CDR1 SGHNT and CDR2 YYREEE (reference sequence).

The chain links TRBV4-2 to TRBJ1-6; 7 bases align to TRBD1. The germline gives CDR1 LGHNA, CDR2 YNFKEQ. Losses at the gene ends were 0 bases for V and 8 bases for J; bases not matched to a gene: 4. The CDR3 is 15 amino acids. As DNA, the CDR3 is TGTGCCAGCAGCCAAGATAGGGGGCGAGATTCACCCCTCCACTTT. It yields the protein CASSQDRGRDSPLHF.

This clone was detected once. This chain connects TRBV5-1 to TRBJ2-2; 8 nucleotides agree with TRBD1. Germline trimming cut 2 bases from V and 4 bases from J; bases unmatched to any gene: 4. CDR1 and CDR2 from the germline V gene are SGHRS and YFSETQ. CDR3 length equals 15 residues. CDR3 sequence reads: CASSFQGAGTGELFF. Here the CDR3 DNA reads TGCGCCAGCAGCTTCCAGGGGGCAGGCACCGGGGAGCTGTTTTTT.

This clone has a single count. The chain employs TRBV2 and TRBJ2-7, with TRBD2 matching over 9 bases. Germline loops: CDR1 SNHLY, CDR2 FYNNEI. The CDR3 covers 15 residues. V was pared by 5 bases and J by 0 bases, with 5 bases of the junction left unmatched. This CDR3 reads CASSRLAVSSYEQYF. The CDR3 coding sequence is TGTGCCAGCAGTAGACTAGCGGTGAGCTCCTACGAGCAGTACTTC.

The rearrangement uses TRBV19 and TRBJ1-4; perhaps TRBD1 as D (5 bases). This CDR3 contains 13 residues. CDR1 and CDR2 (germline): LNHDA, SQIVND (reference sequence). Trimming left V 6 bases short and J 8 bases short, with 13 bases between. CDR3 in amino acids: CASRTAGGEKLFF. DNA of the CDR3: TGTGCCAGTAGGACAGCTGGAGGGGAAAAACTGTTTTTT.

The chain combines TRBV21-1 with TRBJ1-2; TRBD1 is the table's D call, not checked against the DNA. TRBV21-1 is given as a pseudogene. This CDR3 comprises 13 residues. As DNA, the CDR3 is TGTGCCAGCAGCTCCGAACAGGGGTATGGCTACACCTTC. Encoded protein: CASSSEQGYGYTF.

This chain uses TRBV5-1 with TRBJ1-4, with TRBD1 as a possible D gene (6 bases). The V end lost 4 bases, the J end lost 0 bases, and 10 bases lay between the germline ends. This CDR3 has 15 residues. Germline CDR1 is SGHRS and CDR2 is YFSETQ. The CDR3 DNA sequence: TGCGCCAGCAGCGACGGACAGACAACTAATGAAAAACTGTTTTTT. Its translation is CASSDGQTTNEKLFF.

The CDR3 reads CASSDPGQGADQPQHF. The DNA for the CDR3 is TGTGCCAGCAGTGACCCGGGACAGGGGGCGGATCAGCCCCAGCATTTT. The V and J genes are TRBV25-1 and TRBJ1-5, with 12 positions matching TRBD1. The trim removed 3 bases at V and 5 bases at J, leaving 5 bases unmatched. Germline V gene lookup returns CDR1 MGHDK and CDR2 SYGVNS. The CDR3 spans 16 residues.

V usage is TRBV5-1 and J usage is TRBJ2-7, with TRBD2 matching over 7 bases. This CDR3 is 16 amino acids long. J was trimmed by 0 bases and V by 4 bases; bases with no gene match: 10. CDR1 is SGHRS, CDR2 YFSETQ, per germline. The CDR3 region is CASSGSFGGSSYEQYF. The CDR3 nucleotides are TGCGCCAGCAGCGGGAGTTTTGGCGGGAGCTCCTACGAGCAGTACTTC.

DNA for the CDR3: TGTGCCAGCGGCAACAGGGATGAGCAGTTCTTC. This gives the protein CASGNRDEQFF. The chain links TRBV7-3 to TRBJ2-1; TRBD1 is a possible D gene (6 bases). CDR3 length: 11 residues. Germline CDR1 reads SGHTA; CDR2 reads FQGTGA. Between the trimmed V and J ends, which lost 8 bases and 8 bases, there was a span of 10 bases.

The V and J genes are TRBV7-3 and TRBJ2-7; 12 nucleotides match TRBD2. V was pared by 5 bases and J by 5 bases, with 7 bases of the junction left unmatched. Per germline, CDR1 SGHTA and CDR2 FQGTGA. The length of the CDR3 is 15 residues. The CDR3 spells CASSPGLAGFDEQYF. CDR3 in DNA: TGTGCCAGCAGCCCAGGACTAGCGGGATTCGACGAGCAGTACTTC.

V and J are TRBV14 and TRBJ2-2; no clear D. The CDR3 runs 15 residues. Germline lookup yields CDR1 SGHDN and CDR2 FVKESK. V was trimmed by 0 bases and J by 4 bases, leaving 9 bases between them. The CDR3 nucleotides read TGTGCCAGCAGCCAAGATCGAGTACCCACCGGGGAGCTGTTTTTT. It codes for CASSQDRVPTGELFF.

The chain recombines TRBV4-2 with TRBJ2-4; the D gene is possibly TRBD2 (5 bases). V lost 0 bases and J 0 bases, leaving 12 bases between the germline ends. CDR3 length equals 17 residues. Germline V gene lookup returns CDR1 LGHNA and CDR2 YNFKEQ. The CDR3 nucleotides are TGTGCCAGCAGCCAAGAGGGGAGCAGGCTAGCCAAAAACATTCAGTACTTC. Amino acid sequence: CASSQEGSRLAKNIQYF.